The present TCR beta chain was sequenced within a study of blood T cell repertoires in COVID-19 (dated by TCRdb to 2020 to 2022). Some background on the complete study: Samples covering the acute and convalescent phases of COVID-19 were provided by collaborators in the United States, Italy and Spain. The samples were drawn from two sources: the first 160 participants of the ongoing ImmuneRACE study, and 950 to 1,500 subjects contributed by 6 global collaborators. The repertoires were released in a freely available public database intended as a resource for research on the immune response to SARS-CoV-2. A de-identified subject ID, COVID-19 status, age in years and sex were almost always included in the sample metadata. Subjects who had been exposed to COVID-19, were actively infected with it, or had recovered from it provided the deeply sampled blood TCRbeta repertoires that made up the dataset. Where available, HLA class I and class II types were taken from metadata supplied by the sample provider and were not determined by assay-based typing. The material from the prospective study consisted of cDNA or gDNA derived from T cells, B-cell-depleted T cells, or PBMCs.

Collaborating institutions collected whole blood in K2EDTA tubes following their own protocols. For TCRbeta analysis, collaborator samples were shipped as frozen whole blood, as isolated PBMCs, or as DNA extracted from either sample type. TCRbeta CDR3 regions were amplified from genomic DNA using the immunoSEQ Assay, a bias-controlled multiplex PCR. The authors' pipeline ran thus. Within the assay, amplification of reference gene primers was used to estimate how many nucleated cells each sample contained. To quantify the absolute abundance of each unique TCRbeta CDR3 rearrangement, sequence reads were collapsed and filtered. For each sample, productive Simpson clonality was calculated as the square root of Simpson's diversity index over productive rearrangements. TCRdb obtained this table from immuneACCESS and retained in-frame rearrangements with V and J assigned. These tables miss some clones; where compared with another copy, unresolved V genes account for less than half of the shortfall, and the remainder is unexplained. V, J and clone size were drawn from that table, and D and trimming were deduced from the DNA. This sample lists 40,000 to 45,000 clones; just over 85% were detected once. Of the sample, about 8.6% falls within the top ten clones.

This clone was observed a handful of times. What this receptor recognizes is not known. No per-base quality is available; no much larger clone lies one base away. According to the germline V gene (reference sequence), CDR1 reads LNHNV and CDR2 reads YYDKDF. V is trimmed back by 3 bases and J by 8 bases, and the junction contains 8 bases that no gene match accounts for. The CDR3 has 14 amino acids, counting the end cysteine and phenylalanine. Only the CDR3 region is kept as DNA, spanning 42 bases read in frame from base 1. General study outcomes and caveats: Clinical and demographic metadata were provided uncurated, with the amount varying by source and participant.

The rearranged chain carries TRBV15 and TRBJ2-3, and 7 bases in between align with TRBD2. This clonotype was sampled from a man between 60 and 75 years old with active COVID-19. Sample: peripheral blood. DNA sequence: TGTGCCACCAGCAGGGGGGGAGGGCCTGTTACGCAGTATTTT. It translates to CATSRGGGPVTQYF.